The 12 T cell receptor beta chains reported below all come from one sample, sequenced in a study of human T cells and chemical hapten exposure. Documented time point: patch test 1, 2 weeks after DPC sensitization. Treatment denoted: therapeutic diphenylcyclopropenone sensitization with weekly scalp DPC. TCRdb reprocessed the RACE reads with MiXCR, giving one entry per CDR3 protein. Of more than 65,000 distinct CDR3 sequences listed, approximately 29% are singletons. Sequencing used whole blood, obtained in connection with sensitization to the hapten diphenylcyclopropenone (DPC). The receptor source for this set is a man aged 35 to 55 with alopecia areata. Some clones in this sample may be carry-over from other donors' samples.

This clonotype was seen more than once but under ten times. The gene calls are TRBV4-2 and TRBJ2-4; 8 nucleotides align to TRBD1. Germline V gene sequence: CDR1 LGHNA, CDR2 YNFKEQ. The length of the CDR3 is 16 residues. After removal of 4 bases from V and 0 bases from J, the junction contained 5 bases not matched to a gene. CDR3 nucleotides: TGTGCCAGCAGCCCCCTAACAGGGGGAGCCAAAAACATTCAGTACTTC. It specifies CASSPLTGGAKNIQYF.

This rearrangement joins TRBV5-1 to TRBJ2-1, with D hard to call. V lost 4 bases, J lost 5 bases, and 13 bases lay in between. The CDR3 is 14 amino acids. Germline CDR1 SGHRS, CDR2 YFSETQ. DNA for the CDR3: TGCGCCAGCAGCGCCACTATGGGGAACAATGAGCAGTTCTTC. This codes for CASSATMGNNEQFF.

This clonotype showed up many times. The chain uses TRBV4-1 and TRBJ2-7; TRBD1 matches 8 bases. The CDR3 length is 15 residues. Unmatched junction bases numbered 8, after V lost 5 bases and J lost 2 bases. From germline, CDR1 is MGHRA and CDR2 YSYEKL. The CDR3 spells CASSTGTGRAYEQYF. In DNA, the CDR3 is TGCGCCAGCAGCACCGGGACAGGCCGGGCCTACGAGCAGTACTTC.

This clonotype occurred a few times. The V and J genes are TRBV28 and TRBJ2-3; 8 nucleotides align to TRBD2. The CDR3 contains 15 residues. Losses at the gene ends were 5 bases for V and 3 bases for J; bases not matched to a gene: 7. Germline loops: CDR1 MDHEN, CDR2 SYDVKM. The CDR3 sequence: CASSGAGEGTDTQYF. The CDR3 DNA follows: TGTGCCAGCAGTGGAGCGGGGGAGGGGACAGATACGCAGTATTTT.

The sample holds many counts of this clonotype. The rearrangement uses TRBV5-1 and TRBJ2-7; weak D call: TRBD2 (5 bases). Germline values: CDR1 SGHRS, CDR2 YFSETQ. V gave up 2 bases and J gave up 3 bases, with 12 bases separating them. The CDR3 has 14 residues. CDR3 residues: CASSFPGLDYEQYF. CDR3 coding DNA: TGCGCCAGCAGCTTCCCCGGACTCGACTACGAGCAGTACTTC.

This rearrangement joins TRBV27 to TRBJ2-7; no definite D call. V was shortened by 1 base and J by 6 bases, with 4 bases between the two germline ends. Germline V gives CDR1 MNHEY, CDR2 SMNVEV (reference sequence). CDR3 length equals 11 residues. CDR3 bases: TGTGCCAGCAGTTTATTGGGCGAGCAGTACTTC. Translated, it gives CASSLLGEQYF.

The V call is TRBV2, the J call TRBJ2-5, with 12 bases fitting TRBD1. The CDR3 runs 17 residues. Looked up from germline, CDR1 is SNHLY and CDR2 is FYNNEI. V was pared by 6 bases and J by 4 bases, with 12 bases of the junction left unmatched. The CDR3 bases are TGTGCCAGCAGACCGGGACAGGGGGCCAACAGGGCAGAGACCCAGTACTTC. Amino acid sequence: CASRPGQGANRAETQYF.

This clonotype was seen a few times. The rearrangement links TRBV20-1 to TRBJ2-1; 11 bases are a match to TRBD2. CDR3 length equals 15 residues. CDR1 is DFQATT, CDR2 SNEGSKA, per germline (reference sequence). V shed 5 bases, J shed 4 bases, and the junction held 7 bases outside the gene matches. As DNA, the CDR3 is TGCAGTGCTCGAACCGGGACTAGCGGATACAATGAGCAGTTCTTC. Its protein is CSARTGTSGYNEQFF.

The rearrangement links TRBV29-1 to TRBJ2-1; TRBD1 matches 10 bases. After removal of 7 bases from V and 9 bases from J, the junction contained 12 bases not matched to a gene. The CDR3 extends over 14 amino acids. Germline V gives CDR1 SQVTM, CDR2 ANQGSEA. As DNA, the CDR3 is TGCAGCGCCCAGGACAGGGGGAAAAACGGTGAGCAGTTCTTC. This encodes CSAQDRGKNGEQFF.

This clonotype appeared once. This chain joins TRBV6-1 and TRBJ2-3; 7 bases agree with TRBD1. This CDR3 is 15 amino acids long. Germline trimming cut 3 bases from V and 0 bases from J; bases unmatched to any gene: 3. CDR1 and CDR2 from the germline V gene are MNHNS and SASEGT. CDR3 region: CASSDGQASTDTQYF. CDR3 sequence (DNA): TGTGCCAGCAGTGATGGACAGGCGAGCACAGATACGCAGTATTTT.

This clonotype was seen many times. V is TRBV12-3 or TRBV12-4 and J is TRBJ1-5; D gene uncertain. V shed 1 base and J shed 3 bases, with 13 bases lying between them. There are 16 residues in the CDR3. The CDR3: CASSLEGGRANQPQHF. CDR3 nucleotide sequence: TGTGCCAGCAGTTTAGAGGGAGGGCGTGCCAATCAGCCCCAGCATTTT.

This clonotype appeared a few times. V gene TRBV27 combines with J gene TRBJ2-2, with D tentatively TRBD2 (6 bases). Germline-derived CDR1 and CDR2 are MNHEY and SMNVEV (reference sequence). Trimming took 2 bases from V and 3 from J, leaving 10 bases between them. The CDR3 is 15 residues long. For the CDR3, the DNA is TGTGCCAGCAGTTTACTAGCGAGATACACCGGGGAGCTGTTTTTT. Translated, it gives CASSLLARYTGELFF.